This T cell receptor beta chain was retrieved from a study of radiotherapy plus CTLA-4 blockade in lung cancer. Study results and limitations: Response, reportedly, was best predicted by interferon-beta along with early blood T cell clone dynamics.

CDR1 is SNHLY, CDR2 FYNNEI, per germline. This CDR3 region has 14 residues. The germline V and J ends were trimmed by 1 base and 4 bases, with 10 bases remaining between them. This clone was detected only once. Its matching antigen is unknown. Here immunoSEQ multiplex PCR was the method, and the copy in TCRdb shows in-frame clones only, minus some. The sample shows about 100,000 clones, roughly 85% of them seen only once. The chain uses TRBV2 and TRBJ1-2; TRBD1 might be the D (5 bases). This clonotype was obtained from a human donor with non-small cell lung cancer who had stable disease on radiotherapy plus ipilimumab. The input for sequencing was peripheral blood, taken from a patient treated with radiotherapy plus ipilimumab. CDR3 sequence reads: CASSEEGRGYGYTF. The CDR3 region has the DNA TGTGCCAGCAGTGAAGAGGGGCGAGGCTATGGCTACACCTTC.